This T cell receptor (beta chain) was profiled in a study of neoadjuvant anti-PD-1 for oral cavity cancer (dated by TCRdb to the early 2020s). Some background on the complete study: Before undergoing curative-intent surgical resection, most patients got three to four biweekly nivolumab doses at 3 mg/kg. A 33% response rate was observed in the parent correlative cohort, in which more than nine patients were included. Patients without progression received a fourth nivolumab dose around day 43 and underwent definitive surgical resection on days 50-56. Under RECIST 1.1, patients with complete response, partial response or stable disease were classed as responders, and patients with progression were classed as non-responders. The research as a whole found: Within PBMCs, T cell clonality (Gini index) was significantly higher in non-responders than responders after neoadjuvant nivolumab. TCR analyses included only a few patients per response group, and the authors called for larger cohorts for validation. Higher pretreatment blood Treg/Th17 ratios correlated with higher pretreatment blood TCRbeta clonality and lower post-treatment tumor TCRbeta clonality.

Germline trimming amounts to 4 bases on V and 7 bases on J, with 23 as the count of junction bases outside the gene matches. As encoded in the germline V gene (reference sequence), CDR1 is SGHNT while CDR2 is YYREEE. Measured from the cysteine to the phenylalanine, the CDR3 is 20 residues long. This entry keeps only the CDR3 DNA: 60 bases, framed from base 1. Sample time point, as interpreted from the label and publication: after neoadjuvant nivolumab, at surgical resection. None of the patients had received prior systemic or radiation treatment, and all were newly diagnosed with stage II-IVA oral cavity squamous cell carcinoma. The cohort was made up of patients with locally advanced, HPV-negative oral cavity squamous cell carcinoma. Peripheral blood mononuclear cells were analyzed directly, without maintenance or expansion in culture. The samples were obtained from a longitudinal correlative study of a single-arm phase II trial testing neoadjuvant nivolumab in oral cavity squamous cell carcinoma. Subject-matched pre- and post-treatment PBMCs and tumors from three responders and three non-responders were subjected to genomic DNA-based TCRbeta sequencing. Peripheral blood mononuclear cells were collected once before nivolumab treatment and again after treatment, at the time of surgery. Genomic DNA was isolated from PBMCs using the Maxwell RSC DNA from Cells kit.

For deep sequencing of PBMC libraries, mostly around 480 ng of input genomic DNA was used, and six replicates were run per sample. The immunoSEQ hsTCRbeta kit was used to prepare TCRbeta libraries, following the manufacturer's instructions. The completed libraries were mixed into a single pool at 3 nM, then sequenced with an Illumina NovaSeq 6000 S4 flow cell. The paper's data handling went like this. The immunoSEQ Analyzer was used for raw data preprocessing and quality control. The analysis was restricted to productive rearrangements, with each unique CDR3 amino acid sequence defining a clonotype. Repertoire clonality was estimated as the Gini-Simpson index, computed with the R package tcR. Student's t test was used to compare Gini indices, and Pearson correlation was used to assess associations with tumor size change. TCRdb provides this immuneACCESS table in a form limited to in-frame rearrangements. Some clones are lacking; in checked studies, under half of them reflect an unresolved V gene, and why the rest are absent is not known. V and J calls and clone size follow that table, whereas D and trimming were derived from the DNA. The sample profile shows about 14,000 clones; 65% to 80% of them were found once. The biggest ten clones account for 2.2% of the sample.

Note on this clone: This receptor's antigen is unknown. No much larger clone exists at a distance of one base, and base qualities are not known.

This TCR came from a person aged 35 to 85 with oral cavity squamous cell carcinoma. The source material was PBMCs, sampled after nivolumab (anti-PD-1) treatment. The chain is made from TRBV5-4 and TRBJ2-1, and TRBD2 matches 10 of the central bases. The sequenced DNA is TGTGCCAGCAGCAAATATCTAGCGGGGGAGGATTTTATTTACGGGAATGAGCAGTTCTTC. Its translation is CASSKYLAGEDFIYGNEQFF.